This T cell receptor (beta chain) was obtained from a study of blood T cell repertoires in COVID-19 (dated by TCRdb to 2019 to 2021). Regarding the complete study: Collaborator samples came from the United States, Italy and Spain and covered acute and convalescent phases of COVID-19. Sample metadata almost always included a de-identified subject ID, COVID-19 status, age in years and sex. A freely available public database, intended as a resource for researchers studying the immune response to SARS-CoV-2, is where the repertoires were released. Where available, HLA class I and class II types were taken from metadata supplied by the sample provider and were not determined by assay-based typing. The samples were drawn from the first 160 participants of the ongoing ImmuneRACE study and from 1,200 or so subjects provided by 6 global collaborators. The material from the prospective study consisted of cDNA or gDNA derived from T cells, B-cell-depleted T cells, or PBMCs. Deeply sampled blood TCRbeta repertoires from subjects exposed to, actively infected with, or recovered from COVID-19 were included in the dataset.

To note about this clone: Its antigen is currently not known. No quality values exist for individual bases; no much larger clone is one base distant.

TCRbeta CDR3 regions were amplified from genomic DNA using the immunoSEQ Assay, a bias-controlled multiplex PCR. The paper's data handling went like this. Nucleated cell counts per sample were estimated from amplification of reference gene primers within the assay. To quantify the absolute abundance of each unique TCRbeta CDR3 rearrangement, sequence reads were collapsed and filtered. Productive Simpson clonality was computed per sample as the square root of Simpson's diversity index over productive rearrangements. The immuneACCESS repertoire file appears here via TCRdb, limited to in-frame rearrangements. These files lack a portion of the clones; in checked studies, under half of the deficit traces to unresolved V genes, and the cause of the others is not known. Clone size and the V and J calls come from that table; the DNA yielded D and trimming. The sample table contains approximately 94,000 clones; only one count was recorded for more than 75% of them. The ten largest clones represent approximately 4.8% of the sample.

Each collaborating institution followed its own protocols to collect whole blood in K2EDTA tubes. For TCRbeta analysis, collaborator samples were shipped as frozen whole blood, as isolated PBMCs, or as DNA extracted from either sample type. Points the paper makes about the study in general: How much clinical and demographic metadata was included differed by source and by participant, and the metadata was provided uncurated.

The source material was peripheral blood. The source of this sequence is a woman aged 80 or over with active COVID-19.

The CDR3 sequence is CASSQARVSDTIYF. The nucleotide sequence is TGCGCCAGCAGCCAGGCCAGGGTTTCGGACACCATATATTTT. The chain is encoded by TRBV4-1 joined to TRBJ1-3, and TRBD1 may be the D gene, going by 5 matching bases. Sequences MGHRA (CDR1) and YSYEKL (CDR2) are obtained from the germline V gene. The CDR3 numbers 14 residues from cysteine through phenylalanine. Just the 42-base CDR3 DNA is kept, in frame starting at base 1. V and J lose 3 bases and 8 bases, and a span of 14 bases separates them.